The source of this TCR beta chain is a study of regulatory T cells in long-lasting Graves disease. Findings of the study overall: Because few samples were included, accuracy may have been lower. Among persistent patients, a larger number of public clonotypes were shared (over 2,500) than among newly diagnosed patients (about 1,000).

Stated time point: newly diagnosed GD, antithyroid drugs for less than 3 months. Following extraction of RNA from PBMCs, that RNA was used to make the TCR library. Germline V gene sequence: CDR1 SEHNR, CDR2 FQNEAQ (reference sequence). V lost 5 bases, J lost 2 bases, and 16 bases lay in between. The CDR3 is 16 amino acids. At least ten counts were recorded for this clonotype. As yet, its antigen is unknown. TCR beta libraries were built with iRepertoire HTBI primers and Arm-PCR of CDR3 regions. Via MiXCR, TCRdb re-called the multiplex PCR reads, giving one row per CDR3 protein. The data contain more than 400,000 distinct CDR3 sequences, roughly 16% of them singletons. The data were also submitted as part of a second study, on T cells in Graves' hyperthyroidism and ophthalmopathy. That work states: In the first-round RT-PCR of the TCR CDR3, the HTBI primer set was used. Ophthalmopathy cases were set apart from stable hyperthyroidism by a 13 V-J model.

The chain employs TRBV7-9 and TRBJ2-1; the D call may be TRBD1 or TRBD2 (6 bases each). The receptor was derived from a man aged 35 to 55 with Graves disease. Specimen: peripheral blood mononuclear cells (PBMCs), collected at new diagnosis, from a patient treated with antithyroid drugs. CDR3 in DNA: TGTGCCAGCAGCGGGGGGACACCGACAGCCTACAATGAGCAGTTCTTC. This gives the protein CASSGGTPTAYNEQFF. Drawing the rest from reference TRBV7-9 and TRBJ2-1, the complete variable domain is DTGVSQNPRHKITKRGQNVTFRCDPISEHNRLYWYRQTLGQGPEFLTYFQNEAQLEKSRLLSDRFSAERPKGSFSTLEIQRTEQGDSAMYLCASSGGTPTAYNEQFFGPGTRLTVL.